Below, 3 T cell receptor beta chains from the same sample are listed, as sequenced in a study of cytomegalovirus exposure and HLA in healthy donors. TCRdb keeps only in-frame clones here, not all; method: immunoSEQ multiplex PCR. The sample lists about 200,000 clones, roughly 85% occurring once. Sequenced input: PBMCs. These receptors all come from a woman aged 18-29 years in good health and CMV-seronegative.

V gene TRBV18 combines with J gene TRBJ1-1, with 7 bases aligning to TRBD1. Trimming took 1 base from V and 4 from J; bases not matched to a gene: 6. The CDR3 loop spans 15 amino acids. From germline, CDR1 is KGHSH and CDR2 LQKENI. CDR3 loop: CASSPQGASGTEAFF. CDR3 in DNA: TGTGCCAGCTCACCACAGGGGGCGAGCGGCACTGAAGCTTTCTTT.

As concerns this clone: Other DNA sequences in the same sample also yield this CDR3. This chain connects TRBV7-9 to TRBJ1-5, with 7 nucleotides matching TRBD1. The CDR3 loop spans 14 amino acids. Germline V gene sequence: CDR1 SEHNR, CDR2 FQNEAQ (reference sequence). V dropped 6 bases and J dropped 0; count of bases not matched to a gene: 2. For the CDR3, the DNA is TGTGCCAGCAGTCACAGGGGTAGCAATCAGCCCCAGCATTTT. As protein: CASSHRGSNQPQHF.

Here the CDR3 DNA reads TGTGCCAGCAGCCCGCTCGGTGGGGGAACAAGCCTCTACGAGCAGTACTTC. Protein sequence: CASSPLGGGTSLYEQYF. The genes are TRBV11-2 and TRBJ2-7; D may correspond to TRBD1 or TRBD2 (5 bases each). This CDR3 region has 17 residues. Germline CDR1 SGHAT, CDR2 FQNNGV. Between the trimmed V and J ends, which lost 5 bases and 3 bases, there was a span of 23 bases. Variable domain in full (rest from reference TRBV11-2 and TRBJ2-7): EAGVAQSPRYKIIEKRQSVAFWCNPISGHATLYWYQQILGQGPKLLIQFQNNGVVDDSQLPKDRFSAERLKGVDSTLKIQPAKLEDSAVYLCASSPLGGGTSLYEQYFGPGTRLTVT.